One and the same sample provided the 21 T cell receptor beta chains below, sequenced in a study of T cell responses to AZD1222 COVID-19 vaccine. Some clones are missing from TCRdb's copy, which holds only in-frame ones; the method was immunoSEQ multiplex PCR. Here the sample spans over 150,000 clones, approximately 94% being singletons. Sequenced here: peripheral blood, sampled 28 days after the second AZD1222 dose. These receptor sequences come from an adult who received the AZD1222 COVID-19 vaccine.

The CDR3 loop is CASSTISRGRGTEAFF. CDR3 in DNA: TGTGCCAGCAGTACCATATCCCGGGGACGTGGAACTGAAGCTTTCTTT. V is TRBV27 and J is TRBJ1-1; perhaps TRBD1 as D (5 bases). CDR3 length: 16 amino acids. CDR1 and CDR2 from the germline V gene are MNHEY and SMNVEV (reference sequence). The ends were cut back, 5 bases at V and 5 bases at J, with 21 bases in the middle.

The chain uses TRBV30 and TRBJ2-2; TRBD2 agrees at 13 bases. The CDR3 is made up of 15 amino acids. Looked up from germline, CDR1 is GTSNPN and CDR2 is SVGIG (reference sequence). Unmatched junction bases numbered 2, after V lost 1 base and J lost 6 bases. In DNA, the CDR3 is TGTGCCTGGAGTGGGACTAGCGGGAGTCCCGGGGAGCTGTTTTTT. As protein: CAWSGTSGSPGELFF.

The gene calls are TRBV21-1 and TRBJ2-1; TRBD1 reflects the table's D call only, with no check against the DNA. TRBV21-1 is described as a pseudogene. This CDR3 is built from 18 residues. DNA of the CDR3: TGTGCCAGCAGCAAACAACACATTGGGACAGGGGGAAGGGATGAGCAGTTCTTC. This sequence encodes CASSKQHIGTGGRDEQFF.

This rearrangement joins TRBV19 to TRBJ1-1; D not resolved. CDR3 length equals 14 residues. With 5 bases removed from V and 1 base from J, the gap between germline ends came to 11 bases. CDR1 and CDR2 (germline): LNHDA, SQIVND (reference sequence). This CDR3 reads CASSFRRPNTEAFF. The CDR3 DNA sequence: TGTGCCAGTAGTTTTAGACGGCCGAACACTGAAGCTTTCTTT.

The genes are TRBV4-1 and TRBJ2-1; no reliable D call. Trimming cost V 0 bases and J 0 bases, with 15 bases left between them. The CDR3 has 18 amino acids. Per germline, CDR1 MGHRA and CDR2 YSYEKL. CDR3 residues: CASSQDSSESTSYNEQFF. The CDR3 coding sequence is TGCGCCAGCAGCCAAGATTCCTCGGAGAGCACCTCCTACAATGAGCAGTTCTTC.

This clone occurred a few times. This chain links TRBV3-1 (or the pseudogene TRBV3-2) with TRBJ1-1, with D possibly matching TRBD1 (5 bases). The length of the CDR3 is 13 residues. From germline, CDR1 is LGHDT and CDR2 YNNKEL (reference sequence). The germline V and J ends were trimmed by 3 bases and 4 bases, with 9 bases remaining between them. The CDR3: CASSQAGFTEAFF. In DNA, the CDR3 is TGTGCCAGCAGCCAGGCAGGGTTCACTGAAGCTTTCTTT.

J is TRBJ1-6 and V is TRBV28; a weak D match, TRBD1 (5 bases). V lost 4 bases to trimming and J lost 7 bases, with 17 bases between them. The germline gives CDR1 MDHEN, CDR2 SYDVKM. This CDR3 is built from 16 residues. For the CDR3, the DNA is TGTGCCAGCAGTTCCCCCGGGACGATCTCAAATTCACCCCTCCACTTT. This sequence encodes CASSSPGTISNSPLHF.

CDR3 sequence reads: CASSEVSGQARLKQYF. In nucleotides, the CDR3 is TGTGCCAGCAGTGAAGTTTCGGGACAGGCCCGGCTGAAGCAGTACTTC. V is TRBV6-1 and J is TRBJ2-7; the match to TRBD1 covers 8 bases. This CDR3 spans 16 amino acids. Germline-derived CDR1 and CDR2 are MNHNS and SASEGT. With 1 base clipped from V and 8 bases from J, the junction kept 13 bases outside the gene matches.

This clone has just a few counts. V gene TRBV6-7 combines with J gene TRBJ1-5; tentative D call: TRBD1 (6 bases). TRBV6-7 is recorded as an ORF, its role being uncertain. This CDR3 contains 18 residues. V was clipped by 7 bases and J by 7 bases, with 29 bases between them. CDR3 bases: TGTGCCAGCAAGGAGGGAAGGGACAAAGGTTTACGGGGCCAGCCCCAGCATTTT. Translated, it gives CASKEGRDKGLRGQPQHF.

The chain links TRBV14 to TRBJ1-2, with D perhaps TRBD1 (5 bases). The CDR3 length is 15 residues. Trimming took off 0 bases at V and 4 bases at J, with 12 bases between the two ends. Germline values: CDR1 SGHDN, CDR2 FVKESK. CDR3 protein: CASSQDLGRGYGYTF. The CDR3 DNA reads as TGTGCCAGCAGCCAAGATCTGGGTAGGGGCTATGGCTACACCTTC.

The sample holds one count of this clone. The chain employs TRBV7-9 and TRBJ2-1; D may be TRBD2 (6 bases). Trimming removed 1 base from V and 7 bases from J, with 20 bases in between. The CDR3 is made up of 17 amino acids. Germline V gene data show CDR1 as SEHNR and CDR2 as FQNEAQ (reference sequence). The CDR3 here is CASSLEAGLAVENEQFF. CDR3 DNA sequence: TGTGCCAGCAGCTTAGAGGCGGGGCTAGCCGTCGAGAATGAGCAGTTCTTC.

The V call is TRBV28, the J call TRBJ2-1, with D possibly being TRBD1 or TRBD2 (6 bases each). V gave up 6 bases and J gave up 4 bases, with 13 bases separating them. The CDR3 consists of 14 residues. Germline loops: CDR1 MDHEN, CDR2 SYDVKM. CDR3 DNA: TGTGCCAGCAGGGGGGCAGGGACTTACAATGAGCAGTTCTTC. Translating it yields CASRGAGTYNEQFF.

In its sample, this clone was seen once. J is TRBJ1-1 and V is TRBV19; D gene uncertain. CDR3 length equals 16 residues. V shed 7 bases and J shed 2 bases, with 20 bases lying between them. Germline assignment: CDR1 LNHDA and CDR2 SQIVND (reference sequence). CDR3 DNA sequence: TGTGCCAGTACCCTCCGCGTCCCAGGCGGTAACACTGAAGCTTTCTTT. Protein sequence: CASTLRVPGGNTEAFF.

The rearrangement joins TRBV14 to TRBJ1-6, with 7 nucleotides matching TRBD1. Trimming removed 3 bases from V and 8 bases from J; junction bases left unmatched: 10. CDR3 length: 16 residues. Per germline, CDR1 SGHDN and CDR2 FVKESK. This chain's CDR3 is CASSHRRGLGDSPLHF. The CDR3 coding sequence is TGTGCCAGCAGCCATCGAAGGGGGCTGGGTGATTCACCCCTCCACTTT.

This sequence joins TRBV6-2 or TRBV6-3 and TRBJ1-2; the D is unclear. This CDR3 is built from 15 residues. In germline, CDR1 is MNHEY, CDR2 SVGEGT. V was clipped by 2 bases and J by 0 bases, with 10 bases between them. The CDR3 protein is CASSYPAVANYGYTF. In nucleotides, the CDR3 is TGTGCCAGCAGTTACCCCGCGGTAGCTAACTATGGCTACACCTTC.

The rearrangement uses TRBV3-1 (or the pseudogene TRBV3-2) and TRBJ2-5; 9 bases align to TRBD2. The CDR3 length is 16 residues. V dropped 2 bases and J dropped 1; count of bases not matched to a gene: 5. CDR1 is LGHDT, CDR2 YNNKEL, per germline (reference sequence). The CDR3: CASSQRQRGAQETQYF. CDR3 nucleotide sequence: TGTGCCAGCAGCCAACGGCAGCGGGGGGCCCAAGAGACCCAGTACTTC.

The rearrangement uses TRBV7-8 and TRBJ1-5; TRBD1 is a possible D gene (6 bases). This CDR3 spans 15 amino acids. Per germline, CDR1 SGHVS and CDR2 FQNEAQ. Trimming shortened V by 2 bases and J by 2 bases, and 10 bases separated the two germline ends. The CDR3 protein is CASSLIGGGNQPQHF. The CDR3 nucleotides are TGTGCCAGCAGCTTAATAGGGGGGGGCAATCAGCCCCAGCATTTT.

The rearrangement links TRBV13 to TRBJ2-1; D may be TRBD1 or TRBD2 (5 bases each). V was shortened by 8 bases and J by 9 bases, with 20 bases between the two germline ends. This CDR3 has 14 residues. Per germline, CDR1 PRHDT and CDR2 FYEKMQ (reference sequence). DNA for the CDR3: TGTGCCAGCCGGACCGGGACCAGAGCCCCTGAGCAGTTCTTC. It yields the protein CASRTGTRAPEQFF.

J is TRBJ2-7 and V is TRBV6-2 or TRBV6-3; D gene ambiguous. The CDR3 spans 18 residues. Trimming removed 7 bases at V and 6 bases at J, with 31 bases between. Germline V gene lookup returns CDR1 MNHEY and CDR2 SVGEGT. This CDR3 reads CASIPSGLVAPVLSEQYF. DNA for the CDR3: TGTGCCAGCATCCCCTCGGGCCTAGTCGCGCCCGTCCTCTCCGAGCAGTACTTC.

The chain recombines TRBV4-3 with TRBJ2-2; no reliable D call. This CDR3 has 14 amino acids. V lost 0 bases, J lost 6 bases, and 8 bases lay in between. The V gene's germline CDR1 is LGHNA and CDR2 YSLEER. The CDR3 coding sequence is TGCGCCAGCAGCCAAGAAGCGACTTCCGGGGAGCTGTTTTTT. Translation: CASSQEATSGELFF.

The rearrangement joins TRBV6-5 to TRBJ2-7; tentative D call: TRBD1 (6 bases). V lost 0 bases and J lost 2, with 11 bases in between. Germline values: CDR1 MNHEY, CDR2 SVGAGI. CDR3 length: 15 amino acids. DNA of the CDR3: TGTGCCAGCAGTTACTCGTTCGGACAGACCTACGAGCAGTACTTC. Its translation is CASSYSFGQTYEQYF.